The present entry profiles one TCR beta chain with its context. Its antigen is unknown. This record comes from a study of cytomegalovirus exposure and HLA in healthy donors. Study overall: Of around 400 genotyped donors, about 81% grouped in the Caucasian-associated ancestry cluster.

The V gene end was trimmed by 7 bases and the J gene end by 2 bases; junction bases not matched to a gene: 8. Germline CDR1 is ENHRY and CDR2 is SYGVKD. This CDR3 comprises 16 residues. The primer mix had 60 Vbeta and 13 Jbeta primers. In the authors' workflow: Around 10 million of the roughly 80 million unique TCR beta chains counted in a later analysis were shared. The repertoire was sequenced with immunoSEQ multiplex PCR; TCRdb's copy has only in-frame clones and lacks some. V and J calls and clone size are as listed in that table; D and trimming were resolved from the DNA. The profile shows 150,000 to 200,000 clones, about 85% of them singletons. The study, taken as a whole, reports: Researchers reported from a later analysis that most CMV-associated TCR beta chains appeared HLA-restricted.

Material for sequencing was PBMCs. The source is a girl aged 10-17 years in good health and CMV-seropositive. This chain connects TRBV10-3 to TRBJ2-3; 11 nucleotides agree with TRBD2. The CDR3, as DNA: TGTGCCATCACCCCGACTAGCGGGATGAACACAGATACGCAGTATTTT. Translation gives CAITPTSGMNTDTQYF.